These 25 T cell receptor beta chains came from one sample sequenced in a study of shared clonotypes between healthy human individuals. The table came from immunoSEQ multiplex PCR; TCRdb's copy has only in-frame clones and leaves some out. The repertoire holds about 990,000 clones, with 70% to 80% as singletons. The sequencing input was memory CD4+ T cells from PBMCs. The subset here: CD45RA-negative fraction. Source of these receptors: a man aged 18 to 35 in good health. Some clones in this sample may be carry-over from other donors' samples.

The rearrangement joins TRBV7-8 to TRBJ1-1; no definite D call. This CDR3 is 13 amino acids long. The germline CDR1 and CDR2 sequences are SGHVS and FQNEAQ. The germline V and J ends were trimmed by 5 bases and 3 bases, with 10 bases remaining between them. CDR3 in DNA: TGTGCCAGCAGCATCGAACGGGACACTGAAGCTTTCTTT. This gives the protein CASSIERDTEAFF.

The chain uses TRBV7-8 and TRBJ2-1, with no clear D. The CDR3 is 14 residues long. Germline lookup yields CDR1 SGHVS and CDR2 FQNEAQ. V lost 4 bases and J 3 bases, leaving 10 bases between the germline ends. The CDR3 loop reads CASSSTSFYNEQFF. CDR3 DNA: TGTGCCAGCAGCTCGACGTCTTTCTACAATGAGCAGTTCTTC.

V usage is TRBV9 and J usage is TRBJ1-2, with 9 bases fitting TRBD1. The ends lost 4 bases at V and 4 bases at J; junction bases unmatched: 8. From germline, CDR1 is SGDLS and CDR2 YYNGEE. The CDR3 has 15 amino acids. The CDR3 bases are TGTGCCAGCAGCCCAAACCCGACAGGGGGCTATGGCTACACCTTC. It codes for CASSPNPTGGYGYTF.

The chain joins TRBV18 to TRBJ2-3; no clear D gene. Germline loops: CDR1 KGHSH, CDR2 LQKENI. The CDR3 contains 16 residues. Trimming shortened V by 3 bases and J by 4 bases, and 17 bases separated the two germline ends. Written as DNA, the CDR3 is TGTGCCAGCTCACCCGGATCGTTTTTATCGGCAGATACGCAGTATTTT. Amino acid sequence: CASSPGSFLSADTQYF.

The CDR3 here is CASTRGTSGSYEQFF. The CDR3 coding sequence is TGTGCCAGCACGAGAGGGACTAGCGGGAGTTATGAGCAGTTCTTC. J is TRBJ2-1 and V is TRBV14; 14 bases line up with TRBD2. Germline CDR1 is SGHDN and CDR2 is FVKESK. The junction had 7 bases not matched to a gene; V was cut back by 7 bases and J by 8 bases. The CDR3 runs 15 residues. Complete variable domain (other parts from reference TRBV14 and TRBJ2-1): EAGVTQFPSHSVIEKGQTVTLRCDPISGHDNLYWYRRVMGKEIKFLLHFVKESKQDESGMPNNRFLAERTGGTYSTLKVQPAELEDSGVYFCASTRGTSGSYEQFFGPGTRLTVL.

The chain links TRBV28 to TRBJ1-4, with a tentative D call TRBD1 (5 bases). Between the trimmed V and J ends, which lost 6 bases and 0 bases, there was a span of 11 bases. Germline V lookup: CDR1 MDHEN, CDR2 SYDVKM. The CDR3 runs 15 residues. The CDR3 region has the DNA TGTGCCAGCAGCATGTCAGGGACAACTAATGAAAAACTGTTTTTT. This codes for CASSMSGTTNEKLFF.

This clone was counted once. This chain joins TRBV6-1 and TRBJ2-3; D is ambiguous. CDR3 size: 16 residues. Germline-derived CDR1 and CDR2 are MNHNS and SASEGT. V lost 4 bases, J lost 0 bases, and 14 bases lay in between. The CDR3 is CASSGATGASTDTQYF. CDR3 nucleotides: TGTGCCAGCAGTGGCGCGACTGGAGCTAGCACAGATACGCAGTATTTT.

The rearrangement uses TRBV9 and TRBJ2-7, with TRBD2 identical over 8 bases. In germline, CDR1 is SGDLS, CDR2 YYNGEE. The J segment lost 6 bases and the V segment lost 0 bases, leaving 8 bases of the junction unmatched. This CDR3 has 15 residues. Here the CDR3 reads CASSVEGTRASEQYF. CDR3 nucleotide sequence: TGTGCCAGCAGCGTAGAGGGGACTAGAGCCTCCGAGCAGTACTTC.

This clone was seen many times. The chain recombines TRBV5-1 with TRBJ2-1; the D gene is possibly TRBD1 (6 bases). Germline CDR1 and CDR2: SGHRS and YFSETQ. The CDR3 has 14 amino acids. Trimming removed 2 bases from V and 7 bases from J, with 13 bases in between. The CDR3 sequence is CASSFSGAMNEQFF. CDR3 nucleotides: TGCGCCAGCAGCTTCTCAGGGGCGATGAATGAGCAGTTCTTC.

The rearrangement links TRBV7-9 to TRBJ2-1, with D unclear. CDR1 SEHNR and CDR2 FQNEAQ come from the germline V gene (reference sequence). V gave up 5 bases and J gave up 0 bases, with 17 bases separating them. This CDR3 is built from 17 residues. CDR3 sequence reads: CASSPRVGKSSYNEQFF. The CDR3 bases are TGTGCCAGCAGCCCACGCGTGGGGAAAAGCTCCTACAATGAGCAGTTCTTC.

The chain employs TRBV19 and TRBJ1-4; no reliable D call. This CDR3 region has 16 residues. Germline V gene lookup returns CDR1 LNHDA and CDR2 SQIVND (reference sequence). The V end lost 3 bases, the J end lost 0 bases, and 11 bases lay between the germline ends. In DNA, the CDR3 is TGTGCCAGTAGTATGAGAGGAGACGCAACTAATGAAAAACTGTTTTTT. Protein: CASSMRGDATNEKLFF.

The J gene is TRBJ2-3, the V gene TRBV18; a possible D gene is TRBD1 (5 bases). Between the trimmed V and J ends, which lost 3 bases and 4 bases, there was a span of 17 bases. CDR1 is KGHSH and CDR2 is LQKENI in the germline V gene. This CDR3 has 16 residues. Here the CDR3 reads CASSPRKGNVADTQYF. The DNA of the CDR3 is TGTGCCAGCTCACCCCGAAAGGGGAATGTAGCAGATACGCAGTATTTT.

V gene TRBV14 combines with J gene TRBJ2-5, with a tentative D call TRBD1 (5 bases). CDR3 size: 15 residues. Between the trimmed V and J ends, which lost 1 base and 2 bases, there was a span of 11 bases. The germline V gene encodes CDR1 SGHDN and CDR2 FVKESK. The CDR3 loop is CASSQGTFGQETQYF. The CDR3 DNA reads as TGTGCCAGCAGCCAAGGGACATTCGGACAAGAGACCCAGTACTTC.

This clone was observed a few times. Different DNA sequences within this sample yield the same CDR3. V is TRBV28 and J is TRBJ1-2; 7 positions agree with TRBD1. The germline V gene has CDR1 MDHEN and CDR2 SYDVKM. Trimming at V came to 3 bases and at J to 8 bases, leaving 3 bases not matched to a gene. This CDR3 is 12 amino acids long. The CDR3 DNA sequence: TGTGCCAGCAGTTTCAGGGGGTACGGCTACACCTTC. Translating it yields CASSFRGYGYTF.

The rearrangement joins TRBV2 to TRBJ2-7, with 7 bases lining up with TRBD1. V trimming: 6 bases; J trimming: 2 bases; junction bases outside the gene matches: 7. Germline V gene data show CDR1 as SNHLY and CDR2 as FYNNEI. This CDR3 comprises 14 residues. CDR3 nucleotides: TGTGCCAGCAGCCGGACAGGCCCCACCTACGAGCAGTACTTC. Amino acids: CASSRTGPTYEQYF. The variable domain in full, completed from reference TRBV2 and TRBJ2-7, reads EPEVTQTPSHQVTQMGQEVILRCVPISNHLYFYWYRQILGQKVEFLVSFYNNEISEKSEIFDDQFSVERPDGSNFTLKIRSTKLEDSAMYFCASSRTGPTYEQYFGPGTRLTVT.

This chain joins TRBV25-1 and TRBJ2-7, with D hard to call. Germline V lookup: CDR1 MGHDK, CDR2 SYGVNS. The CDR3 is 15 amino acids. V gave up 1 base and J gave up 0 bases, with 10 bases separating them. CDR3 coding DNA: TGTGCCAGCAGTGAATCTGTGGTTGGCTCCTACGAGCAGTACTTC. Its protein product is CASSESVVGSYEQYF.

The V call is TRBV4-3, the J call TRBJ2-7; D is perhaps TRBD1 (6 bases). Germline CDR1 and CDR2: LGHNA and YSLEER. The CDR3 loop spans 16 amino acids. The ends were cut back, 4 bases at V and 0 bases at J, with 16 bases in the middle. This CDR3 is CASSRDRQVPSYEQYF. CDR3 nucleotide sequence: TGCGCCAGCAGCCGGGACCGACAGGTACCCTCCTACGAGCAGTACTTC.

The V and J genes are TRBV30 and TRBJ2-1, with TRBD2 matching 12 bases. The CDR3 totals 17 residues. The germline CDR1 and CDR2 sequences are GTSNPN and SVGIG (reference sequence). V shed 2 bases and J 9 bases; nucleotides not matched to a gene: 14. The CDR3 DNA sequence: TGTGCCTGGAGTAGACAGACCGGACTAGCGGGATTGGGTGAGCAGTTCTTC. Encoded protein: CAWSRQTGLAGLGEQFF. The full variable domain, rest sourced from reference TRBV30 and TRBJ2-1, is SQTIHQWPATLVQPVGSPLSLECTVEGTSNPNLYWYRQAAGRGLQLLFYSVGIGQISSEVPQNLSASRPQDRQFILSSKKLLLSDSGFYLCAWSRQTGLAGLGEQFFGPGTRLTVL.

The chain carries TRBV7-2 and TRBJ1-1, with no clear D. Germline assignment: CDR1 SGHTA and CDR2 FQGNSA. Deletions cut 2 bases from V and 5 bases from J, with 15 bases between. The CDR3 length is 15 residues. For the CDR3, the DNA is TGTGCCAGCAGCTTATACCCGTTTCGAGGGACTGAAGCTTTCTTT. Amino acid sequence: CASSLYPFRGTEAFF.

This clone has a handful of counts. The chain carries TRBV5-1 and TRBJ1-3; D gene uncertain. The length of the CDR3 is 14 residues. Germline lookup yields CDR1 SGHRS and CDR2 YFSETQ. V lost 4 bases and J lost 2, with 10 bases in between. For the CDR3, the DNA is TGCGCCAGCAGCCCAGGCGAAGCTGGAAACACCATATATTTT. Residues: CASSPGEAGNTIYF.

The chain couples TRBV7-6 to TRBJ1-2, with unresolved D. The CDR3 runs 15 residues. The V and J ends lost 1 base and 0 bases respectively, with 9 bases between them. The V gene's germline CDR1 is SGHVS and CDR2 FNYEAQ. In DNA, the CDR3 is TGTGCCAGCAGCTTAGGGTCTACGGCTAACTATGGCTACACCTTC. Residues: CASSLGSTANYGYTF.

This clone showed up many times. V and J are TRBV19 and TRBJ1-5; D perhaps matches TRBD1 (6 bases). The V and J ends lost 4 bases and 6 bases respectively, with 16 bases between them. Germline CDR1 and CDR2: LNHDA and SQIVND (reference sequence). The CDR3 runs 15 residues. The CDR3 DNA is TGTGCCAGTAGTACCCGGGGCAGGGGACGTCAGCCCCAGCATTTT. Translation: CASSTRGRGRQPQHF.

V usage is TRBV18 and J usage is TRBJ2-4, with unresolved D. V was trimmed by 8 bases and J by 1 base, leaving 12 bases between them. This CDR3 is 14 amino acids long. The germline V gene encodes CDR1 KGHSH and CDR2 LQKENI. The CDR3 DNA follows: TGTGCCAGCGCGACCGACCTTGCCAAAAACATTCAGTACTTC. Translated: CASATDLAKNIQYF.

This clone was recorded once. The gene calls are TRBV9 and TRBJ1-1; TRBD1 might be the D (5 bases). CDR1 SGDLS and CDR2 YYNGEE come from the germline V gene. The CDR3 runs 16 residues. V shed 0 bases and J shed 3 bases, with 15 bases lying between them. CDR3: CASSVGAGRRDTEAFF. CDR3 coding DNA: TGTGCCAGCAGCGTAGGGGCAGGGAGGAGGGACACTGAAGCTTTCTTT.

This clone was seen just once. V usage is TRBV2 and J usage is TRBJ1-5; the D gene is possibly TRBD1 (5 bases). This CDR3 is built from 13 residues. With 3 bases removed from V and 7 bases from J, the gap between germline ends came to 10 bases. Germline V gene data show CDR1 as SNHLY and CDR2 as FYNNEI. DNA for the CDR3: TGTGCCAGCAGTGAGAGGGGTGACCAGCCCCAGCATTTT. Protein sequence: CASSERGDQPQHF.